Listed below are T cell receptor beta chains from one sample, sequenced in a study of T-cell reconstitution after alpha-beta-depleted transplantation in children. TCRdb independently ran MiXCR on the PCR reads; one entry per CDR3 protein. The sample carries 130,000 or so distinct CDR3 sequences, more than 9.5% recorded once. Here the sequenced sample was PBMCs, mostly from graft donor cells, taken 180 days after TCRalphabeta/CD19-depleted stem cell transplant. These receptors came from a girl under two years old who had a stem cell transplant for combined immunodeficiency, so the T cells may come from the graft donor. The CDR3 runs from the conserved cysteine through the conserved F or W. A D gene is named only where the DNA matches it firmly. The size of a clone is reported for some rows only, either as once, few or many, or as a class for expanded clones.

V gene: TRBV14; clone size: -; J gene: TRBJ2-7; D gene: TRBD1; CDR3 protein: CASSPRDRGWYEQYF; CDR3 DNA: TGTGCCAGCAGCCCCCGGGACAGGGGTTGGTACGAGCAGTACTTC
V gene: TRBV5-1; clone size: few; J gene: TRBJ2-5; D gene: -; CDR3 protein: CASSTTGHPSQETQYF; CDR3 DNA: TGCGCCAGCAGCACTACGGGACACCCCTCGCAAGAGACCCAGTACTTC
V gene: TRBV10-3; clone size: -; J gene: TRBJ2-5; D gene: -; CDR3 protein: CAIRGGAGETQYF; CDR3 DNA: TGTGCCATCCGAGGGGGCGCGGGGGAGACCCAGTACTTC
V gene: TRBV6-1; clone size: -; J gene: TRBJ2-7; D gene: -; CDR3 protein: CASSKVTVSSYEQYF; CDR3 DNA: TGTGCCAGCAGCAAGGTGACCGTAAGCTCCTACGAGCAGTACTTC
V gene: TRBV6-2/TRBV6-3; clone size: few; J gene: TRBJ2-7; D gene: TRBD2; CDR3 protein: CASSSTTSGRYEQYF; CDR3 DNA: TGTGCCAGCAGTTCCACGACTAGCGGACGCTACGAGCAGTACTTC
V gene: TRBV6-5; clone size: once; J gene: TRBJ2-6; D gene: -; CDR3 protein: CASSYLDGGAGANGLTF; CDR3 DNA: TGTGCCAGCAGTTACCTTGATGGGGGAGCTGGGGCCAACGGCCTGACTTTC
V gene: TRBV24-1; clone size: -; J gene: TRBJ2-2; D gene: TRBD1; CDR3 protein: CATSDPRRTGQAGELFF; CDR3 DNA: TGTGCCACCAGTGATCCTAGACGGACAGGGCAGGCCGGGGAGCTGTTTTTT
V gene: TRBV20-1; clone size: -; J gene: TRBJ2-2; D gene: TRBD1; CDR3 protein: CCARTGQPNTGELFF; CDR3 DNA: TGCTGTGCTAGGACGGGACAGCCGAACACCGGGGAGCTGTTTTTT
V gene: TRBV7-2; clone size: -; J gene: TRBJ2-5; D gene: -; CDR3 protein: CASSLVGHQETQYF; CDR3 DNA: TGTGCCAGCAGCTTAGTGGGACATCAAGAGACCCAGTACTTC
V gene: TRBV20-1; clone size: few; J gene: TRBJ2-2; D gene: TRBD1; CDR3 protein: CSASDRAGELFF; CDR3 DNA: TGCAGTGCTAGTGACAGGGCCGGGGAGCTGTTTTTT
V gene: TRBV29-1; clone size: -; J gene: TRBJ2-1; D gene: TRBD2; CDR3 protein: CSVGRGGRNEQFF; CDR3 DNA: TGCAGCGTTGGCCGGGGGGGCCGCAATGAGCAGTTCTTC
V gene: TRBV12-3/TRBV12-4; clone size: -; J gene: TRBJ2-3; D gene: -; CDR3 protein: CASRASGTDTQYF; CDR3 DNA: TGTGCCAGCAGAGCCTCCGGGACAGATACGCAGTATTTT
V gene: TRBV7-2; clone size: -; J gene: TRBJ2-5; D gene: TRBD1; CDR3 protein: CASRSRGRETQYF; CDR3 DNA: TGTGCCAGCAGGTCCAGGGGGCGGGAGACCCAGTACTTC
V gene: TRBV24-1; clone size: -; J gene: TRBJ2-2; D gene: TRBD2; CDR3 protein: CATSSGRGPRTGELFF; CDR3 DNA: TGTGCCACCTCTAGCGGGAGGGGACCTCGTACCGGGGAGCTGTTTTTT
V gene: TRBV10-3; clone size: -; J gene: TRBJ2-7; D gene: -; CDR3 protein: CAISEGPLWGRSYEQYF; CDR3 DNA: TGTGCCATCAGTGAGGGACCCCTCTGGGGGCGCTCCTACGAGCAGTACTTC
V gene: TRBV2; clone size: few; J gene: TRBJ2-7; D gene: TRBD1; CDR3 protein: CASRHRGNSYEQYF; CDR3 DNA: TGTGCCAGCAGACACAGGGGGAACTCCTACGAGCAGTACTTC
V gene: TRBV20-1; clone size: many; J gene: TRBJ1-4; D gene: -; CDR3 protein: CSARHRGYEKLFF; CDR3 DNA: TGCAGTGCTAGACACCGGGGTTATGAAAAACTGTTTTTT
V gene: TRBV20-1; clone size: few; J gene: TRBJ2-4; D gene: -; CDR3 protein: CSASWGREDIQYF; CDR3 DNA: TGCAGTGCTAGTTGGGGGCGCGAGGACATTCAGTACTTC
V gene: TRBV3-1; clone size: -; J gene: TRBJ2-7; D gene: -; CDR3 protein: CASSQDRTDGLYEQYF; CDR3 DNA: TGTGCCAGCAGCCAAGATCGAACCGACGGACTCTACGAGCAGTACTTC
V gene: TRBV7-2; clone size: few; J gene: TRBJ1-1; D gene: -; CDR3 protein: CASSIPRGNTEAFF; CDR3 DNA: TGTGCCAGCAGTATCCCCAGAGGGAACACTGAAGCTTTCTTT
V gene: TRBV29-1; clone size: few; J gene: TRBJ2-1; D gene: -; CDR3 protein: CSVGVHNEQFF; CDR3 DNA: TGCAGCGTCGGAGTCCACAATGAGCAGTTCTTC
V gene: TRBV6-5; clone size: few; J gene: TRBJ1-1; D gene: -; CDR3 protein: CASSYSLRWGNTEAFF; CDR3 DNA: TGTGCCAGCAGTTACTCGCTTCGGTGGGGGAACACTGAAGCTTTCTTT
V gene: TRBV10-3; clone size: -; J gene: TRBJ2-7; D gene: -; CDR3 protein: CAISERDNPYEQYF; CDR3 DNA: TGTGCCATCAGTGAGAGGGACAACCCCTACGAGCAGTACTTC
V gene: TRBV20-1; clone size: few; J gene: TRBJ2-7; D gene: TRBD1; CDR3 protein: CSAQTVKQGAFQSSYEQYF; CDR3 DNA: TGCAGTGCCCAAACGGTAAAACAGGGGGCTTTCCAGAGCTCCTACGAGCAGTACTTC
V gene: TRBV7-2; clone size: few; J gene: TRBJ2-3; D gene: TRBD2; CDR3 protein: CASSPSGRSTDTQYF; CDR3 DNA: TGTGCCAGCAGCCCTAGCGGGAGAAGCACAGATACGCAGTATTTT
V gene: TRBV5-1; clone size: many; J gene: TRBJ2-2; D gene: TRBD1; CDR3 protein: CASSAGQAPTGELFF; CDR3 DNA: TGCGCCAGCAGCGCGGGACAGGCGCCCACCGGGGAGCTGTTTTTT
V gene: TRBV7-2; clone size: -; J gene: TRBJ2-1; D gene: -; CDR3 protein: CASSPLGGPYNEQFF; CDR3 DNA: TGTGCCAGCAGCCCGCTGGGGGGGCCATACAATGAGCAGTTCTTC
V gene: TRBV11-3; clone size: -; J gene: TRBJ2-3; D gene: -; CDR3 protein: CASSTRTQGVSDTQYF; CDR3 DNA: TGTGCCAGCAGCACCCGGACACAAGGGGTATCAGATACGCAGTATTTT
V gene: TRBV10-3; clone size: many; J gene: TRBJ1-1; D gene: -; CDR3 protein: CAISPTGMNTEAFF; CDR3 DNA: TGTGCCATCAGCCCTACAGGCATGAACACTGAAGCTTTCTTT
V gene: TRBV20-1; clone size: few; J gene: TRBJ2-1; D gene: TRBD2; CDR3 protein: CSATLAGGSNEQFF; CDR3 DNA: TGCAGTGCCACACTAGCGGGAGGGTCCAATGAGCAGTTCTTC
V gene: TRBV29-1; clone size: -; J gene: TRBJ2-1; D gene: -; CDR3 protein: CSVILPGAYNEQFF; CDR3 DNA: TGCAGCGTTATCCTACCCGGGGCCTACAATGAGCAGTTCTTC